These 7 T cell receptor beta chains came from one sample sequenced in a study of CD8+CD57+ T cells in acquired aplastic anemia. Patients who underwent sequencing had shown CD8+CD57+ cell expansion by flow cytometry. CDR3 and TCR beta VDJ profiling relied on a genomic DNA template. TCRdb reanalysed the reads using MiXCR and keeps one entry per CDR3 protein. Of fewer than 200,000 distinct CDR3 sequences listed, over 40% are singletons. The sequenced sample was sorted CD4+, CD8+, or CD8+CD57+ T cells (not recorded which) from PBMCs. These receptors all come from a human donor with aplastic anemia.

This clonotype has at least ten counts. V usage is TRBV20-1 and J usage is TRBJ1-1; maybe TRBD1 (5 bases). CDR3 length: 13 amino acids. V was trimmed by 5 bases and J by 8 bases, leaving 18 bases between them. Germline-derived CDR1 and CDR2 are DFQATT and SNEGSKA (reference sequence). The CDR3 DNA follows: TGCAGTGCTCGCCGGGACGCCGACCGAGAAGCTTTCTTT. Residues: CSARRDADREAFF.

This clonotype was picked up many times. V gene TRBV6-4 combines with J gene TRBJ2-3; 8 bases map to TRBD2. The germline V gene encodes CDR1 MRHNA and CDR2 SNTAGT. V gave up 8 bases and J gave up 2 bases; unmatched junction bases: 3. The CDR3 consists of 13 residues. The CDR3: CASAGGPTDTQYF. CDR3 DNA sequence: TGTGCCAGCGCGGGGGGCCCCACAGATACGCAGTATTTT.

As regards this clonotype: A much larger clone lies one base from this, so it may be a read error. The chain has TRBV5-1 and TRBJ1-2, with D perhaps TRBD1 (6 bases). Per the germline V gene, CDR1 is SGHRS and CDR2 is YFSETQ. CDR3 length equals 15 residues. The V gene lost 0 bases and the J gene lost 3 bases, with 12 bases spanning the gap. In DNA, the CDR3 is TGCGCCAGCAGCTTGGAAGGGGGAGAGTACTATGGCTACACCTTC. Residues: CASSLEGGEYYGYTF.

The chain uses TRBV2 and TRBJ2-3; D is uncertain. The germline CDR1 and CDR2 sequences are SNHLY and FYNNEI. The CDR3 extends over 14 amino acids. The germline V and J ends were trimmed by 8 bases and 0 bases, with 12 bases remaining between them. In DNA, the CDR3 is TGTGCCAGCGTCGGCCTTCTTAGCACAGATACGCAGTATTTT. Its translation is CASVGLLSTDTQYF.

The chain couples TRBV5-4 to TRBJ2-2; D gene unclear. The V and J ends lost 0 bases and 0 bases respectively, with 6 bases between them. From germline, CDR1 is SGHNT and CDR2 YYREEE (reference sequence). CDR3 length: 15 amino acids. CDR3 nucleotides: TGTGCCAGCAGCTTGGCAAGGGCGAACACCGGGGAGCTGTTTTTT. It translates to CASSLARANTGELFF.

This clonotype was seen repeatedly, ten times or more. The J gene is TRBJ1-5, the V gene TRBV20-1, with 9 bases lining up with TRBD1. The V gene's germline CDR1 is DFQATT and CDR2 SNEGSKA (reference sequence). The CDR3 contains 16 residues. Unmatched junction bases numbered 12, after V lost 4 bases and J lost 5 bases. In nucleotides, the CDR3 is TGCAGTGCTACCCGCCCGGGACAGGGAACTTATCAGCCCCAGCATTTT. Residues: CSATRPGQGTYQPQHF.

This clonotype showed up many times. This chain connects TRBV6-1 to TRBJ1-3, with D possibly matching TRBD1 (6 bases). V lost 4 bases to trimming and J lost 10 bases, with 11 bases between them. The length of the CDR3 is 12 residues. Germline V lookup: CDR1 MNHNS, CDR2 SASEGT. The CDR3 coding sequence is TGTGCCAGCAGTGGACTAACAGGGACCATATATTTT. Translated, it gives CASSGLTGTIYF.